This passage covers 20 T cell receptor beta chains from one sample sequenced in a study of regulatory T cells in long-lasting Graves disease. Sequencing libraries for TCR beta were prepared with iRepertoire HTBI primers and Arm-PCR of CDR3 regions. MiXCR was run by TCRdb on the multiplex PCR reads, yielding one entry per CDR3 protein. Among more than 300,000 distinct CDR3 sequences listed, around 20% were seen once. As to time point: persistent/refractory GD, antithyroid drugs over 5 years with positive TRAb. From RNA extracted from PBMCs, the TCR library was made. The sample was peripheral blood mononuclear cells (PBMCs), taken when the disease was refractory, from a patient treated with antithyroid drugs. All receptors derive from a female donor with Graves disease.

This clonotype came up many times. The V call is TRBV5-1, the J call TRBJ1-5; 9 bases fit TRBD1. Trimming removed 4 bases from V and 0 bases from J; junction bases left unmatched: 5. This CDR3 is built from 16 residues. CDR1 is SGHRS and CDR2 is YFSETQ in the germline V gene. This chain's CDR3 is CASSGGQGLSNQPQHF. CDR3 bases: TGCGCCAGCAGCGGGGGACAGGGACTTAGCAATCAGCCCCAGCATTTT.

J is TRBJ2-3 and V is TRBV24-1; 13 nucleotides match TRBD2. CDR1 and CDR2 from the germline V gene are KGHDR and SFDVKD. V dropped 4 bases and J dropped 5; count of bases not matched to a gene: 5. The CDR3 covers 16 residues. CDR3 nucleotide sequence: TGTGCCACCAGTGAGACTAGCGGGAGGCATGGAGATACGCAGTATTTT. Amino acid sequence: CATSETSGRHGDTQYF.

This clonotype was detected many times. The chain links TRBV28 to TRBJ2-5; 10 nucleotides align to TRBD1. The CDR3 totals 16 residues. V lost 2 bases, J lost 5 bases, and 8 bases stayed unmatched. Per the germline V gene, CDR1 is MDHEN and CDR2 is SYDVKM. DNA for the CDR3: TGTGCCAGCAGTTTACAGCTTCGGGACAGGGGTGAGACCCAGTACTTC. Protein sequence: CASSLQLRDRGETQYF. The full variable domain, rest sourced from reference TRBV28 and TRBJ2-5, is DVKVTQSSRYLVKRTGEKVFLECVQDMDHENMFWYRQDPGLGLRLIYFSYDVKMKEKGDIPEGYSVSREKKERFSLILESASTNQTSMYLCASSLQLRDRGETQYFGPGTRLLVL.

This clonotype was counted many times. The chain combines TRBV28 with TRBJ1-5; TRBD1 agrees at 8 bases. J lost 7 bases, V lost 8 bases, and 4 bases had no gene match. This CDR3 region has 12 residues. Germline CDR1 and CDR2: MDHEN and SYDVKM. The CDR3 here is CASADRAQPQHF. For the CDR3, the DNA is TGTGCCAGCGCGGACAGGGCCCAGCCCCAGCATTTT.

This clonotype was observed at least ten times. This chain uses TRBV12-3 or TRBV12-4 with TRBJ2-2; 7 nucleotides line up with TRBD1. The length of the CDR3 is 18 residues. J was trimmed by 3 bases and V by 2 bases; bases with no gene match: 12. The DNA for the CDR3 is TGTGCCAGCAGTTTACGGCAGGGGGACGTGGCGTACACCGGGGAGCTGTTTTTT. This codes for CASSLRQGDVAYTGELFF.

This clonotype was picked up a small number of times. V and J are TRBV7-9 and TRBJ2-7; 11 bases map to TRBD2. V lost 5 bases, J lost 7 bases, and 13 bases stayed unmatched. This CDR3 contains 16 residues. Germline CDR1 and CDR2: SEHNR and FQNEAQ (reference sequence). This chain's CDR3 is CASSAPELAGVREQYF. In DNA form, the CDR3 reads TGTGCCAGCAGCGCACCGGAACTAGCGGGAGTACGAGAGCAGTACTTC.

The rearrangement joins TRBV7-9 to TRBJ1-2; D remains unclear. This CDR3 has 15 residues. With 4 bases removed from V and 4 bases from J, the gap between germline ends came to 16 bases. CDR1 SEHNR and CDR2 FQNEAQ come from the germline V gene (reference sequence). CDR3 protein: CASSSPTTGSYGYTF. The CDR3 nucleotides are TGTGCCAGCAGCTCCCCCACGACCGGCAGCTATGGCTACACCTTC.

The V and J genes are TRBV2 and TRBJ1-1; 8 bases fit TRBD1. The CDR3 has 13 amino acids. The V gene end was trimmed by 6 bases and the J gene end by 3 bases; junction bases not matched to a gene: 3. Per germline, CDR1 SNHLY and CDR2 FYNNEI. CDR3 coding DNA: TGTGCCAGCAGATGGACAGGGTACACTGAAGCTTTCTTT. This codes for CASRWTGYTEAFF.

This clonotype was found a few times. The junction shows a germline mismatch at one end, possibly a read error. The rearrangement uses TRBV18 and TRBJ2-1, with TRBD2 identical over 11 bases. The CDR3 extends over 19 amino acids. Germline loops: CDR1 KGHSH, CDR2 LQKENI. The CDR3 DNA follows: TGTGCCAGCTCACCACCCCGGGAAATAGCGGGGGGGCATCACAAGGAGCAGTTCTTC. This encodes CASSPPREIAGGHHKEQFF.

Worth noting for this clonotype: This may be a read error, as it is one base from a much larger clone. In this CDR3 the conserved last residue, phenylalanine or tryptophan, is missing, so a read error is likely. V usage is TRBV28 and J usage is TRBJ1-1, with D perhaps TRBD1 (5 bases). The CDR3 is 16 residues long. CDR1 is MDHEN, CDR2 SYDVKM, per germline. Between the trimmed V and J ends, which lost 3 bases and 0 bases, there was a span of 14 bases. This CDR3 reads CASSFSPRAMNTEAFS. For the CDR3, the DNA is TGTGCCAGCAGTTTTTCCCCCAGGGCAATGAACACTGAAGCTTTCTCT.

This clonotype was counted ten times or more. The rearrangement joins TRBV20-1 to TRBJ1-5, with D unresolved. Germline V gives CDR1 DFQATT, CDR2 SNEGSKA (reference sequence). The CDR3 totals 14 residues. Deletions cut 3 bases from V and 2 bases from J, with 11 bases between. The CDR3 spells CSASGEVGNQPQHF. The CDR3 nucleotides are TGCAGTGCTAGCGGGGAGGTTGGCAATCAGCCCCAGCATTTT.

This clonotype was seen many times. The rearrangement uses TRBV11-2 and TRBJ2-7, with unresolved D. The V end lost 6 bases, the J end lost 6 bases, and 15 bases lay between the germline ends. The CDR3 length is 13 residues. Germline CDR1 SGHAT, CDR2 FQNNGV. The DNA for the CDR3 is TGTGCCAGCAGATTAATCAGAGACCGCGAGCAGTACTTC. It specifies CASRLIRDREQYF.

This clonotype turned up a few times. This sequence may be a read error, since a much larger clone differs from it by one base. The rearrangement uses TRBV7-9 and TRBJ2-5; 8 bases are shared with TRBD1. Germline CDR1 SEHNR, CDR2 FQNEAQ (reference sequence). V lost 5 bases to trimming and J lost 4 bases; unmatched junction nucleotides: 6. The CDR3 totals 14 residues. CDR3 residues: CASSPTGVGETQYF. CDR3 DNA: TGTGCCAGCAGCCCGACAGGGGTCGGAGAGACCCAGTACTTC. Looking up the rest from reference TRBV7-9 and TRBJ2-5 gives the full variable domain: DTGVSQNPRHKITKRGQNVTFRCDPISEHNRLYWYRQTLGQGPEFLTYFQNEAQLEKSRLLSDRFSAERPKGSFSTLEIQRTEQGDSAMYLCASSPTGVGETQYFGPGTRLLVL.

The chain recombines TRBV5-1 with TRBJ1-5; no firm D call. The CDR3 extends over 14 amino acids. Germline V lookup: CDR1 SGHRS, CDR2 YFSETQ. Trimming cost V 0 bases and J 7 bases, with 11 bases left between them. CDR3 sequence reads: CASSLDGMGQPQHF. The CDR3 coding sequence is TGCGCCAGCAGCTTGGATGGGATGGGACAGCCCCAGCATTTT.

This clonotype was counted between two and nine times. V is TRBV19 and J is TRBJ1-5, with 10 positions matching TRBD1. With 3 bases clipped from V and 5 bases from J, the junction kept 4 bases outside the gene matches. The CDR3 covers 15 residues. Germline V CDR1 and CDR2: LNHDA, SQIVND (reference sequence). The DNA for the CDR3 is TGTGCCAGTAGTATCTTCGGGACAGGGGATCAGCCCCAGCATTTT. Protein: CASSIFGTGDQPQHF.

This chain links TRBV28 with TRBJ2-1, with D unresolved. The CDR3 spans 16 residues. V was cut by 1 base and J by 1 base, with 11 bases left in between. Germline values: CDR1 MDHEN, CDR2 SYDVKM. In DNA form, the CDR3 reads TGTGCCAGCAGTTTATCGGCGCTTCGTTCCTACAATGAGCAGTTCTTC. Protein: CASSLSALRSYNEQFF.

This chain joins TRBV19 and TRBJ1-2; D perhaps matches TRBD1 (6 bases). Trimming shortened V by 5 bases and J by 4 bases, and 14 bases separated the two germline ends. Germline V gene data show CDR1 as LNHDA and CDR2 as SQIVND (reference sequence). This CDR3 has 14 residues. The CDR3 sequence is CASSDRSLVYGYTF. The DNA for the CDR3 is TGTGCCAGTAGTGACAGGTCGTTGGTCTATGGCTACACCTTC.

This chain joins TRBV6-1 and TRBJ1-2; D remains ambiguous. The germline CDR1 and CDR2 sequences are MNHNS and SASEGT. This CDR3 has 13 residues. Trimming left V 5 bases short and J 2 bases short, with 9 bases between. CDR3: CASSPFKNYGYTF. The CDR3, as DNA: TGTGCCAGCAGTCCCTTTAAAAACTATGGCTACACCTTC.

The chain couples TRBV19 to TRBJ2-7, with TRBD1 identical over 7 bases. The germline V gene has CDR1 LNHDA and CDR2 SQIVND (reference sequence). V shed 1 base and J 1 base; nucleotides not matched to a gene: 4. CDR3 length: 15 residues. The CDR3 region is CASSIGRDRSYEQYF. CDR3 DNA sequence: TGTGCCAGTAGTATAGGAAGGGACAGATCCTACGAGCAGTACTTC.

This clonotype was observed a few times. The rearrangement uses TRBV6-5 and TRBJ2-2, with 11 nucleotides matching TRBD2. The junction had 5 bases not matched to a gene; V was cut back by 1 base and J by 7 bases. This CDR3 has 16 residues. The V gene's germline CDR1 is MNHEY and CDR2 SVGAGI. CDR3 DNA: TGTGCCAGCAGTTACTTTAGCGGGAGGGCCGTCGGGGAGCTGTTTTTT. Its protein is CASSYFSGRAVGELFF.